This TCR beta chain was identified in a study of tissue T cells after allogeneic stem cell transplantation. Findings and caveats of the study: Few T cell clones were shared across patients, but motif clusters showed tissue-specific shared signatures. In patients and mice, blood and spleen missed much of tissue repertoire. Anatomically similar tissues had similar TCR repertoires within each patient.

Of note for this clone: The antigen remains unidentified. Mouse gene names apply. Read data end 1 residue before the CDR3 end; the end is taken from the germline J gene.

Libraries were prepared by immunoSEQ multiplex PCR; TCRdb keeps only in-frame clonotypes and omits some of them. The repertoire holds 4,000 to 5,500 clones, roughly 40% seen once, with 24% in the top ten. Regarding time point: mouse harvest day 14 after allogeneic transplant. Tail vein injection delivered 10^7 T-cell-depleted bone marrow cells and 10^6 splenic CD5+ T cells. This mouse GVHD model was MHC-mismatched B6 to BALB/c, profiled day 7 or 14. J lost 0 bases, V lost 2 bases, and 4 bases had no gene match. This CDR3 region has 15 residues. Germline V lookup: CDR1 SGHLS, CDR2 HYDKME. The rearrangement links TRBV12-2 to TRBJ2-4, with 7 positions matching TRBD1. Sequencing input: gut tissue. This clonotype was sampled from a female BALB/c mouse given C57BL/6 T cells with graft-versus-host disease after an allogeneic hematopoietic cell transplant. The CDR3 sequence is CASSHGTASQNTLYF. The CDR3 DNA, read in part, is TGTGCCAGCTCTCACGGGACAGCTAGTCAAAACACCTTGTAC.